The clone carrying this T cell receptor beta chain occurred once. These data originate in a study of T cell changes during pregnancy in multiple sclerosis. Using immunoSEQ multiplex PCR, the repertoire was profiled, and TCRdb retains in-frame clones only, with some absent. The table lists approximately 50,000 clones, roughly 95% of them singletons, with around 0.34% in the top ten. The germline gives CDR1 SGHRS, CDR2 YFSETQ. The V end was cut by 0 bases, the J end by 4 bases, with 16 bases between. The CDR3 spans 16 residues. This clonotype originated in a female donor with multiple sclerosis, enrolled in a pregnancy study. Sequencing was performed on CD4+ T cells from peripheral blood mononuclear cells, taken in the third trimester of pregnancy. This sequence joins TRBV5-1 and TRBJ1-1; no firm D call. CDR3 region: CASSLGTSGRRTEAFF. The CDR3 coding sequence is TGCGCCAGCAGCTTGGGGACGTCGGGAAGGCGCACTGAAGCTTTCTTT.